This T cell receptor beta chain was sequenced for a study of control samples from healthy donors and cancer patients. Produced via immunoSEQ multiplex PCR; TCRdb's table is partial and in-frame only. This sample yields fewer than 200,000 clones, of which around 88% are seen a single time; approximately 4.9% belongs to the top ten. The junction had 13 bases not matched to a gene; V was cut back by 6 bases and J by 10 bases. Per the germline V gene, CDR1 is MNHEY and CDR2 is SMNVEV (reference sequence). CDR3 length: 14 residues. This TCR was sampled from a woman between 25 and 40 years old in good health. The chain recombines TRBV27 with TRBJ1-1, with 8 nucleotides matching TRBD1. Sequencing was done on a sample of blood. Here the CDR3 reads CASSPLDRGLGAFF. The CDR3 DNA is TGTGCCAGCAGCCCCCTCGACAGGGGCCTGGGAGCTTTCTTT.